The source of this T cell receptor beta chain is a study of CD8 T cells in ankylosing spondylitis. Broader study findings: In ankylosing spondylitis blood, a motif of roughly eight highly homologous TCR beta variants appeared characteristic. Some motif variants had been reported before (in reactive arthritis synovial fluid and blood). Peripheral blood samples showed relatively rare disease-linked clones, and these clones were CD8+. Matched ankylosing spondylitis synovial fluid reportedly showed significant enrichment of disease-linked clones.

TCRdb independently ran MiXCR on the 5' RACE reads; one entry per CDR3 protein. Of about 800,000 distinct CDR3 sequences listed, 12% were seen once; the top ten hold more than 0.5%. As regards this clonotype: The antigen is undetermined.

This clonotype originated in a male donor with ankylosing spondylitis. Sequencing was done on a sample of blood, either unsorted or a sorted T cell fraction (not recorded which).

The CDR3 DNA reads as TGCAGTGCTAGCTGGGCAACTAATGAAAAACTGTTTTTT. This codes for CSASWATNEKLFF. J is TRBJ1-4 and V is TRBV20-1, with D uncertain. V was trimmed by 3 bases and J by 0 bases, leaving 5 bases between them. CDR1 and CDR2 from the germline V gene are DFQATT and SNEGSKA (reference sequence). This CDR3 spans 13 amino acids.